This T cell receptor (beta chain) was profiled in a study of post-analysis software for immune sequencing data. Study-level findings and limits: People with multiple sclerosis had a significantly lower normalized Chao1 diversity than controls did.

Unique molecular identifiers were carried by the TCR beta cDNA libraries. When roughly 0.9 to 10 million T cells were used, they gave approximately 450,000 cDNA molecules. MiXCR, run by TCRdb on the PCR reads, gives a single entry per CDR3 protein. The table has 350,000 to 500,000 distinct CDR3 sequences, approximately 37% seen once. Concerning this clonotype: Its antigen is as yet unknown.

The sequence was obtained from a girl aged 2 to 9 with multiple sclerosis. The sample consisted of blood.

The CDR3 DNA reads as TGTGCCAGCAGCTTCGGGACAGGCAAGAACGAGCAGTACTTC. Translation: CASSFGTGKNEQYF. This chain links TRBV7-6 with TRBJ2-7, with 8 bases fitting TRBD1. The trim removed 3 bases at V and 5 bases at J, leaving 6 bases unmatched. Germline assignment: CDR1 SGHVS and CDR2 FNYEAQ. The CDR3 spans 14 residues.